One and the same sample provided the 20 T cell receptor beta chains below, sequenced in a study of cytomegalovirus exposure and HLA in healthy donors. Use of 60 Vbeta and 13 Jbeta primers characterized the PCR. TCRdb's copy holds only in-frame clones and misses some; the assay was immunoSEQ multiplex PCR. The sample lists some 38,000 clones; around 50% were seen once. Sequences were obtained from PBMCs. The receptors originated from a woman in her forties in good health and CMV-seropositive.

The chain is built from TRBV7-2 and TRBJ1-1, with TRBD1 matching 7 bases. Germline-derived CDR1 and CDR2 are SGHTA and FQGNSA. Trimming at V came to 5 bases and at J to 5 bases, leaving 2 bases not matched to a gene. The CDR3 covers 12 residues. CDR3 in amino acids: CASSPRGTEAFF. In nucleotides, the CDR3 is TGTGCCAGCAGCCCCAGGGGGACTGAAGCTTTCTTT.

The chain carries TRBV4-1 and TRBJ1-2; TRBD1 matches at 7 bases. V lost 5 bases, J lost 1 base, and 7 bases stayed unmatched. The germline V gene has CDR1 MGHRA and CDR2 YSYEKL. This CDR3 has 15 residues. The CDR3 DNA sequence: TGCGCCAGCAGCTACTACCGGGACAGTAACTATGGCTACACCTTC. This translates into CASSYYRDSNYGYTF.

This clone was detected only a few times. A junction end diverges from the germline sequence, so it may reflect a read error. The CDR3 here is CASSGPGQGDLF. The CDR3 DNA reads as TGTGCCAGCAGCGGGCCGGGACAGGGGGATCTCTTC. The gene calls are TRBV9 and TRBJ2-7; 11 bases fit TRBD1. CDR1 is SGDLS, CDR2 YYNGEE, per germline. The length of the CDR3 is 12 residues.

This clone was detected only a few times. The rearrangement uses TRBV5-1 and TRBJ2-7; D might be TRBD2 (5 bases). The CDR3 consists of 13 residues. V was pared by 0 bases and J by 7 bases, with 11 bases between. Germline-derived CDR1 and CDR2 are SGHRS and YFSETQ. This CDR3 is CASSLESSGEQYF. The CDR3 bases are TGCGCCAGCAGCTTGGAGTCCTCGGGGGAGCAGTACTTC. Full variable domain (remainder filled in from reference TRBV5-1 and TRBJ2-7): KAGVTQTPRYLIKTRGQQVTLSCSPISGHRSVSWYQQTPGQGLQFLFEYFSETQRNKGNFPGRFSGRQFSNSRSEMNVSTLELGDSALYLCASSLESSGEQYFGPGTRLTVT.

This clone turned up a few times. The V gene is TRBV19, the J gene TRBJ1-3, with D perhaps TRBD1 (6 bases). This CDR3 region has 15 residues. Germline CDR1 reads LNHDA; CDR2 reads SQIVND (reference sequence). V was clipped by 4 bases and J by 3 bases, with 13 bases between them. CDR3 amino acids: CASSTQGHFGNTIYF. In nucleotides, the CDR3 is TGTGCCAGTAGTACACAGGGTCACTTTGGAAACACCATATATTTT.

This clone appeared a few times. V gene TRBV7-3 combines with J gene TRBJ2-3; TRBD1 agrees at 9 bases. Germline lookup yields CDR1 SGHTA and CDR2 FQGTGA. J gave up 1 base and V 5 bases, and 7 bases lay outside the gene matches. The CDR3 length is 16 residues. The CDR3 DNA is TGTGCCAGCAGCACTGGGACAGGGAGAGGCACAGATACGCAGTATTTT. Protein sequence: CASSTGTGRGTDTQYF.

The chain carries TRBV6-5 and TRBJ2-4; D not resolved. V lost 5 bases to trimming and J lost 11 bases, with 19 bases between them. This CDR3 region has 14 residues. CDR1 MNHEY and CDR2 SVGAGI come from the germline V gene. CDR3 sequence: CASSPMADYGFQYF. As DNA, the CDR3 is TGTGCCAGCAGTCCTATGGCGGATTATGGATTTCAGTACTTC.

V usage is TRBV5-1 and J usage is TRBJ1-5; 8 bases are shared with TRBD1. V shed 3 bases and J 5 bases; nucleotides not matched to a gene: 4. Germline lookup yields CDR1 SGHRS and CDR2 YFSETQ. The CDR3 totals 14 residues. The DNA of the CDR3 is TGCGCCAGCAGCTCGGGACAGGAGGATCAGCCCCAGCATTTT. Translation gives CASSSGQEDQPQHF.

This chain links TRBV18 with TRBJ2-1; tentative D call: TRBD1 (5 bases). With 3 bases removed from V and 6 bases from J, the gap between germline ends came to 15 bases. This CDR3 region has 15 residues. Germline V gives CDR1 KGHSH, CDR2 LQKENI. The CDR3 is CASSPQHTGGNEQFF. The CDR3 DNA follows: TGTGCCAGCTCACCTCAACACACAGGTGGCAATGAGCAGTTCTTC.

V and J are TRBV27 and TRBJ2-2; the D is unclear. The germline V and J ends were trimmed by 2 bases and 4 bases, with 5 bases remaining between them. The V gene's germline CDR1 is MNHEY and CDR2 SMNVEV (reference sequence). This CDR3 is 13 amino acids long. CDR3 protein: CASSLAGTGELFF. DNA of the CDR3: TGTGCCAGCAGTTTAGCAGGCACCGGGGAGCTGTTTTTT.

J is TRBJ1-1 and V is TRBV27; weak D call: TRBD1 (5 bases). Trimming took off 4 bases at V and 6 bases at J, with 12 bases between the two ends. The germline V gene encodes CDR1 MNHEY and CDR2 SMNVEV (reference sequence). This CDR3 comprises 13 residues. In DNA, the CDR3 is TGTGCCAGCAGTTACGGTGACAGCCCTGAAGCTTTCTTT. This gives the protein CASSYGDSPEAFF.

This rearrangement joins TRBV7-2 to TRBJ2-1; 10 bases are shared with TRBD2. CDR1 and CDR2 (germline): SGHTA, FQGNSA. Trimming removed 1 base from V and 3 bases from J; junction bases left unmatched: 0. The CDR3 covers 15 residues. The CDR3 protein is CASSLGTSGYNEQFF. The DNA of the CDR3 is TGTGCCAGCAGCTTAGGGACTAGCGGCTACAATGAGCAGTTCTTC.

This clone was seen a single time. This chain links TRBV4-2 with TRBJ2-1; the match to TRBD1 covers 8 bases. CDR1 is LGHNA, CDR2 YNFKEQ, per germline. V trimming: 4 bases; J trimming: 8 bases; junction bases outside the gene matches: 7. The CDR3 is 14 amino acids. Here the CDR3 reads CASSLTGQGDEQFF. Here the CDR3 DNA reads TGTGCCAGCAGCCTAACCGGACAGGGCGATGAGCAGTTCTTC.

This clone has ten or more counts. The genes are TRBV2 and TRBJ2-7; TRBD1 matches 7 bases. V shed 2 bases and J 3 bases; nucleotides not matched to a gene: 7. This CDR3 is built from 15 residues. Per the germline V gene, CDR1 is SNHLY and CDR2 is FYNNEI. This CDR3 reads CASSENRGQFYEQYF. DNA of the CDR3: TGTGCCAGCAGTGAAAACCGGGGACAGTTCTACGAGCAGTACTTC.

This chain links TRBV4-3 with TRBJ1-6; 10 positions match TRBD1. Per germline, CDR1 LGHNA and CDR2 YSLEER. Trimming cost V 0 bases and J 8 bases; bases outside gene matches: 4. The CDR3 has 16 amino acids. The CDR3 loop reads CASSQDRTGGHSPLHF. The CDR3 nucleotides are TGCGCCAGCAGCCAAGATCGGACAGGGGGTCATTCACCCCTCCACTTT.

CDR3 in amino acids: CASSRGGLAVQETQYF. The CDR3, as DNA: TGTGCCAGCAGCCGTGGTGGACTAGCGGTCCAAGAGACCCAGTACTTC. The chain combines TRBV7-2 with TRBJ2-5; 10 nucleotides align to TRBD2. The trim removed 5 bases at V and 1 base at J, leaving 7 bases unmatched. CDR3 size: 16 residues. Germline CDR1 and CDR2: SGHTA and FQGNSA.

The chain recombines TRBV5-1 with TRBJ1-1; weak D call: TRBD1 (6 bases). V gave up 0 bases and J gave up 7 bases, with 13 bases separating them. The CDR3 is 14 residues long. Germline CDR1 and CDR2: SGHRS and YFSETQ. The CDR3 bases are TGCGCCAGCAGCTTGGACGGGACATCCTATGAAGCTTTCTTT. It yields the protein CASSLDGTSYEAFF. The variable domain in full, completed from reference TRBV5-1 and TRBJ1-1, reads KAGVTQTPRYLIKTRGQQVTLSCSPISGHRSVSWYQQTPGQGLQFLFEYFSETQRNKGNFPGRFSGRQFSNSRSEMNVSTLELGDSALYLCASSLDGTSYEAFFGQGTRLTVV.

This clone was detected only a few times. The genes are TRBV11-3 and TRBJ1-1; D is perhaps TRBD1 (6 bases). Germline assignment: CDR1 SGHNT and CDR2 YENEEA. The CDR3 contains 14 residues. Between the trimmed V and J ends, which lost 0 bases and 3 bases, there was a span of 8 bases. The chain's CDR3 is CASSLEGADTEAFF. The CDR3 DNA follows: TGTGCCAGCAGCTTAGAGGGGGCTGACACTGAAGCTTTCTTT.

V is TRBV7-2 and J is TRBJ2-1; D not certain. V lost 7 bases to trimming and J lost 2 bases, with 12 bases between them. The CDR3 totals 14 residues. CDR1 is SGHTA and CDR2 is FQGNSA in the germline V gene. CDR3 loop: CASTPGTAYNEQFF. CDR3 nucleotides: TGTGCCAGCACTCCCGGTACCGCCTACAATGAGCAGTTCTTC.

V is TRBV11-1 and J is TRBJ2-5; 8 nucleotides align to TRBD1. The CDR3 loop spans 15 amino acids. The junction had 6 bases not matched to a gene; V was cut back by 1 base and J by 5 bases. Germline CDR1 is SGHAT and CDR2 is FQDESV (reference sequence). The CDR3 sequence is CASSLDGRGHETQYF. CDR3 nucleotides: TGTGCCAGCAGCTTAGACGGCAGGGGGCACGAGACCCAGTACTTC.